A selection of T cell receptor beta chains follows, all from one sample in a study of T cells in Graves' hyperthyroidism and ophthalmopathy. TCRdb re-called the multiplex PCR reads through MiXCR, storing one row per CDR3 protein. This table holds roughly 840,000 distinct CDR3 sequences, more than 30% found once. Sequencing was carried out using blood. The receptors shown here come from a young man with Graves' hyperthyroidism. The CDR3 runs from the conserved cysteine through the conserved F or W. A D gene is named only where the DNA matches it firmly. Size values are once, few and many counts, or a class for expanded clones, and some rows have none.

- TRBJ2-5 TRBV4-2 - TGTGCCAGCAGCCAAGATTGGGGGGCTAGCGGACAAGAGACCCAGTACTTC CASSQDWGASGQETQYF
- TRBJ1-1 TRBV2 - TGTGCCAGCAGTGAGTGGGGGAAGACTGAAGCTTTCTTT CASSEWGKTEAFF
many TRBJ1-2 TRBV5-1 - TGCGCCAGCAGCTCGGGACGGTCGAACTATGGCTACACCTTC CASSSGRSNYGYTF
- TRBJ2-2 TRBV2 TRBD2 TGTGCCAGCAGTTACGACGGGGGAGGGGTCACCGGGGAGCTGTTTTTT CASSYDGGGVTGELFF
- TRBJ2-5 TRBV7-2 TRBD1 TGTGCCAGCAGCCGCCTGACAGGGGTGGTTGAGACCCAGTACTTC CASSRLTGVVETQYF
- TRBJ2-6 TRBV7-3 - TGTGCCAGCAGCTTAAATCCTGGTCTTATGGGAGCCAACGTCCTGACTTTC CASSLNPGLMGANVLTF
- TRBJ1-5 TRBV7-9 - TGTGCCAGCAGCCCTGGACAGCCCAATCAGCCCCAGCATTTT CASSPGQPNQPQHF
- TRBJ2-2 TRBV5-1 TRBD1 TGCGCCAGCAGCTTTCAGGGACAGGGGAGCACCGGGGAGCTGTTTTTT CASSFQGQGSTGELFF
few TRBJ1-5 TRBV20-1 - TGCAGTGCTTTTCCAACCGGGACATCGAGCAATCAGCCCCAGCATTTT CSAFPTGTSSNQPQHF
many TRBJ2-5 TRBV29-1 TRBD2 TGCAGCGTCGGGCGGGTAGCGGGGGGCGGAGAGACCCAGTACTTC CSVGRVAGGGETQYF
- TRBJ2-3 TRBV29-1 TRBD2 TGCAGCGCCGCGCGACTAGCGGGAGATATTGCAGATACGCAGTATTTT CSAARLAGDIADTQYF
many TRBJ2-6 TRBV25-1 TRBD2 TGTGCCAGCAGTGAATCGGGGGGGGGGGCCAACGTCCTGACTTTC CASSESGGGANVLTF
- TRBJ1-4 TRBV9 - TGTGCCAGCAGCCAAGATACAACTAATGAAAAACTGTTTTTT CASSQDTTNEKLFF
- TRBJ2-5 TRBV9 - TGTGCCAGCAGTGGCACAGGCCTCCAAGAGACCCAGTACTTC CASSGTGLQETQYF
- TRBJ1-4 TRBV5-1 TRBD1 TGCGCCAGCAGCTTAGGGACAGGCATGACTAATGAAAAACTGTTTTTT CASSLGTGMTNEKLFF
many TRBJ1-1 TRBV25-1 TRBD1 TGTGCCAGCGGGGGCGGACAGGGGCTGGCTGGGGGGGTTGATGAAGCTTTCTTT CASGGGQGLAGGVDEAFF